The T cell receptor beta chain described here comes from a study of control samples from healthy donors and cancer patients. V was pared by 3 bases and J by 2 bases, with 10 bases between. The length of the CDR3 is 14 residues. From germline, CDR1 is MNHEY and CDR2 SMNVEV (reference sequence). Profiling relied on immunoSEQ multiplex PCR, and the TCRdb table lists in-frame clones only, not all of them. This table has roughly 400,000 clones, approximately 90% appearing once. This sequence originates from a man between 40 and 49 years old with head and neck cancer. The rearrangement uses TRBV27 and TRBJ1-1; D may be TRBD1 (6 bases). Sequenced: PBMCs. DNA of the CDR3: TGTGCCAGCAGTTTGGGCAGGGGCAACACTGAAGCTTTCTTT. It is translated as CASSLGRGNTEAFF.